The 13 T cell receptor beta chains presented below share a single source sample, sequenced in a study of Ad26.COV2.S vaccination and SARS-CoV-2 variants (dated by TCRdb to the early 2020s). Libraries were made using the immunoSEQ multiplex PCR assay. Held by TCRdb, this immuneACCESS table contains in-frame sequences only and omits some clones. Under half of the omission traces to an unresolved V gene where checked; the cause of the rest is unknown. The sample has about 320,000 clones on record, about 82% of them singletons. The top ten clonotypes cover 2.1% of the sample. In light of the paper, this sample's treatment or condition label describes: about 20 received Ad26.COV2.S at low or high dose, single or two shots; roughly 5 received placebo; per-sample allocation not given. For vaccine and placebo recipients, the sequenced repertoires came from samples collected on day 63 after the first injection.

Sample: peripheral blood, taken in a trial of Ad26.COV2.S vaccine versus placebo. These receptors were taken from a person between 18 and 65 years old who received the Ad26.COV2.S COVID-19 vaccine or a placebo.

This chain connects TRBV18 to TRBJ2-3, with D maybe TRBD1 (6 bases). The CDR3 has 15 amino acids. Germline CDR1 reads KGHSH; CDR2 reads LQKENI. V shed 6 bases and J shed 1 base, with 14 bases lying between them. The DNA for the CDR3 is TGTGCCAGCTCCCCTAACAGGGCCGGCACAGATACGCAGTATTTT. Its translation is CASSPNRAGTDTQYF. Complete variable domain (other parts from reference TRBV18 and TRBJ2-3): NAGVMQNPRHLVRRRGQEARLRCSPMKGHSHVYWYRQLPEEGLKFMVYLQKENIIDESGMPKERFSAEFPKEGPSILRIQQVVRGDSAAYFCASSPNRAGTDTQYFGPGTRLTVL.

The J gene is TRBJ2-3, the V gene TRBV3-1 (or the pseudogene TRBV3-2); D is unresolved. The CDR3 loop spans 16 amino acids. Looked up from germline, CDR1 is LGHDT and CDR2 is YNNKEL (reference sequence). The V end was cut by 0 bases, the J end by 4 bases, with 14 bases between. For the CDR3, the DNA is TGTGCCAGCAGCCAAGAGCTCGGCTTTTACGCAGATACGCAGTATTTT. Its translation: CASSQELGFYADTQYF.

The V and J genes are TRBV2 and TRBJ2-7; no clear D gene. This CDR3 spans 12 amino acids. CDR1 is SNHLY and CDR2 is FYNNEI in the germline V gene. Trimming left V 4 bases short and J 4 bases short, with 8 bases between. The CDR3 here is CASSASGYEQYF. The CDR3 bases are TGTGCCAGCAGTGCGTCCGGGTACGAGCAGTACTTC.

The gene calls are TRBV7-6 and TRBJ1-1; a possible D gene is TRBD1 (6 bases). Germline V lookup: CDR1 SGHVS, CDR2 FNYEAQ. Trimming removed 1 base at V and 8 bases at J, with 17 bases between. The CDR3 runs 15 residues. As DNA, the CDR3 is TGTGCCAGCAGCTTAGGGGGGTGTCAGGGGCGGGAAGCTTTCTTT. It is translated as CASSLGGCQGREAFF.

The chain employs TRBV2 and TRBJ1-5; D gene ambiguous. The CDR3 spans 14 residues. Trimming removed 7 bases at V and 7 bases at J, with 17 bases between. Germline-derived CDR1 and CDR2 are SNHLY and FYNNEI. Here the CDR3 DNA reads TGTGCCAGCACCGAAAGTGGTTTTGGCCAGCCCCAGCATTTT. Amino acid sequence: CASTESGFGQPQHF.

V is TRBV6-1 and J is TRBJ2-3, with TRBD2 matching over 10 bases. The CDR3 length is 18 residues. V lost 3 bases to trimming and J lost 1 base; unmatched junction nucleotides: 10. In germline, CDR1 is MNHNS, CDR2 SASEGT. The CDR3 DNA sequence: TGTGCCAGCAGTGAGGGGGCTAGCGGGGGTCTTGGCACAGATACGCAGTATTTT. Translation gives CASSEGASGGLGTDTQYF.

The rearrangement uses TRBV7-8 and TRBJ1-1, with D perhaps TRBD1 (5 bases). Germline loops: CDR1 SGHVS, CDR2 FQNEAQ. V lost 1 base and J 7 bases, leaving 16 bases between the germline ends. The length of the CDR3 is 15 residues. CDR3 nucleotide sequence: TGTGCCAGCAGCTTAGTCCTAGAGGGGAGAATTGAAGCTTTCTTT. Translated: CASSLVLEGRIEAFF.

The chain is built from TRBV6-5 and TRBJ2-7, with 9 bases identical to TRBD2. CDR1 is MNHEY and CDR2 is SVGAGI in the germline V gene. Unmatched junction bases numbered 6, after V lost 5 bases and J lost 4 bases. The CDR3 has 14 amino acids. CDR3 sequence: CASSRRGGFYEQYF. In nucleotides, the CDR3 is TGTGCCAGCAGTCGGCGGGGGGGATTTTACGAGCAGTACTTC.

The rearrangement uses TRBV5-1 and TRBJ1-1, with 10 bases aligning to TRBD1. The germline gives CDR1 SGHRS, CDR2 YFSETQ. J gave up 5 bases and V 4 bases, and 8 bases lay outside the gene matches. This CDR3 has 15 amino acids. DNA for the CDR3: TGCGCCAGCAGCGCCATGGGACAGGGGCGGACTGAAGCTTTCTTT. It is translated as CASSAMGQGRTEAFF.

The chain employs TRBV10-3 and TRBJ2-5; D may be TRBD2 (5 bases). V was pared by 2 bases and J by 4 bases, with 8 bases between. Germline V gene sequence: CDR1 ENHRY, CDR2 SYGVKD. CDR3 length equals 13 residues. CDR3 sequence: CAISEGRRETQYF. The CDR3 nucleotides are TGTGCCATCAGTGAGGGGAGAAGAGAGACCCAGTACTTC.

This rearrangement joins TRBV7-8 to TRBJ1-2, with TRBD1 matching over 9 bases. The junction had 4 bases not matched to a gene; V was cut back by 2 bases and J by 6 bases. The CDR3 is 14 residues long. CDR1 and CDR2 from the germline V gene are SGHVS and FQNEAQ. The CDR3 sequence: CASSLTDRGHGYTF. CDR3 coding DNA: TGTGCCAGCAGCTTAACGGACAGGGGTCATGGCTACACCTTC.

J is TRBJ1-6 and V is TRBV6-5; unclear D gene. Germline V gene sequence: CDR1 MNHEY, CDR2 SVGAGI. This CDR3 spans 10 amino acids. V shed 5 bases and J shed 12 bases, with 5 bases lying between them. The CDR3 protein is CASSHEPLHF. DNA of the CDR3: TGTGCCAGCAGTCACGAACCCCTCCACTTT.

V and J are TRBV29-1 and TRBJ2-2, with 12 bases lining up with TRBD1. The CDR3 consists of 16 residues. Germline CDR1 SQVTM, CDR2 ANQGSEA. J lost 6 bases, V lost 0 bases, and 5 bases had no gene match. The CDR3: CSVEDMGTGGPGELFF. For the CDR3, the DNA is TGCAGCGTTGAAGATATGGGGACAGGGGGCCCCGGGGAGCTGTTTTTT.